The 9 T cell receptor beta chains below were found in one sample sequenced in a study of blood T cell repertoires in COVID-19. The data were produced by immunoSEQ multiplex PCR, yet TCRdb's version contains in-frame clones alone and is incomplete. Of roughly 200,000 clones in the sample, 83% were seen once. Sequencing was performed on PBMCs or T cells enriched from blood (not recorded which). The origin of the receptors is a woman in her forties or fifties who had been exposed to COVID-19.

This rearrangement joins TRBV2 to TRBJ1-2; D call uncertain. Trimming removed 3 bases from V and 6 bases from J, with 14 bases in between. CDR1 and CDR2 from the germline V gene are SNHLY and FYNNEI. The CDR3 contains 14 residues. DNA for the CDR3: TGTGCCAGCAGTGAGGAGGGCGAGGGCGATGGCTACACCTTC. Protein: CASSEEGEGDGYTF.

The gene calls are TRBV2 and TRBJ2-5; 12 nucleotides align to TRBD2. J gave up 4 bases and V 8 bases, and 11 bases lay outside the gene matches. CDR3 size: 16 residues. Germline CDR1 SNHLY, CDR2 FYNNEI. This CDR3 reads CASFFGLAGSLETQYF. CDR3 bases: TGTGCCAGCTTCTTCGGACTAGCGGGGAGTCTAGAGACCCAGTACTTC. Based on the CDR3 plus reference TRBV2 and TRBJ2-5, the full variable domain is EPEVTQTPSHQVTQMGQEVILRCVPISNHLYFYWYRQILGQKVEFLVSFYNNEISEKSEIFDDQFSVERPDGSNFTLKIRSTKLEDSAMYFCASFFGLAGSLETQYFGPGTRLLVL.

V and J are TRBV11-2 and TRBJ1-6; D perhaps matches TRBD1 (5 bases). The CDR3 runs 15 residues. Trimming removed 2 bases at V and 5 bases at J, with 10 bases between. The V gene's germline CDR1 is SGHAT and CDR2 FQNNGV. The CDR3 reads CASSLRQTDNSPLHF. CDR3 sequence (DNA): TGTGCCAGCAGCTTAAGACAGACTGATAATTCACCCCTCCACTTT.

The chain recombines TRBV20-1 with TRBJ2-5; TRBD1 agrees at 8 bases. Losses at the gene ends were 8 bases for V and 3 bases for J; bases not matched to a gene: 2. CDR1 is DFQATT, CDR2 SNEGSKA, per germline (reference sequence). The CDR3 spans 11 residues. The CDR3 nucleotides are TGCAGTACGGGACAGGAAGAGACCCAGTACTTC. Its translation is CSTGQEETQYF.

The CDR3 region is CASSQVGGLGTQYF. The CDR3 DNA is TGTGCCAGCAGCCAAGTCGGGGGGCTCGGGACCCAGTACTTC. The chain combines TRBV3-1 (or the pseudogene TRBV3-2) with TRBJ2-5; D may be TRBD2 (7 bases). V was clipped by 1 base and J by 7 bases, with 13 bases between them. The V gene's germline CDR1 is LGHDT and CDR2 YNNKEL (reference sequence). The CDR3 totals 14 residues.

V usage is TRBV19 and J usage is TRBJ1-2, with 9 bases fitting TRBD1. The CDR3 extends over 15 amino acids. The junction had 6 bases not matched to a gene; V was cut back by 3 bases and J by 4 bases. Germline loops: CDR1 LNHDA, CDR2 SQIVND (reference sequence). CDR3 sequence: CASSIGGQGGYGYTF. CDR3 nucleotide sequence: TGTGCCAGTAGTATCGGGGGACAGGGTGGCTATGGCTACACCTTC. Supplemented by reference TRBV19 and TRBJ1-2, the full variable domain reads DGGITQSPKYLFRKEGQNVTLSCEQNLNHDAMYWYRQDPGQGLRLIYYSQIVNDFQKGDIAEGYSVSREKKESFPLTVTSAQKNPTAFYLCASSIGGQGGYGYTFGSGTRLTVV.

The V call is TRBV9, the J call TRBJ2-5; 7 bases agree with TRBD2. The CDR3 covers 14 residues. V lost 0 bases and J lost 4; bases outside the gene matches: 3. Germline lookup yields CDR1 SGDLS and CDR2 YYNGEE. The CDR3 reads CASSVAWGGETQYF. The CDR3 nucleotides are TGTGCCAGCAGCGTAGCATGGGGGGGAGAGACCCAGTACTTC.

The chain recombines TRBV18 with TRBJ1-5; D possibly corresponds to TRBD1 (6 bases). Per the germline V gene, CDR1 is KGHSH and CDR2 is LQKENI. This CDR3 contains 16 residues. Trimming cost V 3 bases and J 3 bases, with 15 bases left between them. CDR3 sequence: CASSPSGALSNQPQHF. The CDR3 region has the DNA TGTGCCAGCTCACCCTCAGGGGCCCTATCCAATCAGCCCCAGCATTTT.

The J gene is TRBJ2-2, the V gene TRBV6-4; D might be TRBD2 (6 bases). Looked up from germline, CDR1 is MRHNA and CDR2 is SNTAGT. This CDR3 has 16 residues. V lost 3 bases, J lost 5 bases, and 16 bases lay in between. CDR3 loop: CASSESGPPRTGELFF. Written as DNA, the CDR3 is TGTGCCAGCAGTGAGAGCGGGCCCCCGAGAACCGGGGAGCTGTTTTTT.